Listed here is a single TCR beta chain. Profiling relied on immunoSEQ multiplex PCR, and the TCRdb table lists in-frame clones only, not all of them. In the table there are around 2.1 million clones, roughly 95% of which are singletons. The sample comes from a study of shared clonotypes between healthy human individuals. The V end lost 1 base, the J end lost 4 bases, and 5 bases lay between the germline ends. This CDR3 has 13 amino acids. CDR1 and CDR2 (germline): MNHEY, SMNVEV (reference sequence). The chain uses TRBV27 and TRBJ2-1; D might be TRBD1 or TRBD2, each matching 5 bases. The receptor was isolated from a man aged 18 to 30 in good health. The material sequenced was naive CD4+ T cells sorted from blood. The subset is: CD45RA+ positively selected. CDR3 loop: CASSLWGYNEQFF. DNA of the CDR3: TGTGCCAGCAGTTTATGGGGGTACAATGAGCAGTTCTTC.